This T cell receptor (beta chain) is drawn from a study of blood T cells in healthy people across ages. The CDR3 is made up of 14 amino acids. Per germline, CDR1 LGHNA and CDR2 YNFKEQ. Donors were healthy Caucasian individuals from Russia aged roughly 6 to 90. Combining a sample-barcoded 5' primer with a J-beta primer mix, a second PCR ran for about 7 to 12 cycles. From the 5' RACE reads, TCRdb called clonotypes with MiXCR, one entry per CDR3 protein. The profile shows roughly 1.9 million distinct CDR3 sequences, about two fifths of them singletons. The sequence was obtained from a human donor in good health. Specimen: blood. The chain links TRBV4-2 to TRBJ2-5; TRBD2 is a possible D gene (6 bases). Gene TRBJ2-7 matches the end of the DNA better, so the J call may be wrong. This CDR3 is CASSQDRRGSEQYF. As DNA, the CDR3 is TGTGCCAGCAGCCAAGATCGGCGGGGTAGCGAGCAGTACTTC.